This TCR beta chain was sequenced for a study of blood T cell repertoires in COVID-19. This CDR3 contains 12 residues. The germline CDR1 and CDR2 sequences are SGHNT and YYREEE (reference sequence). V was clipped by 0 bases and J by 2 bases, with 3 bases between them. Assay: immunoSEQ multiplex PCR; the TCRdb copy retains only in-frame clones and omits some. The data show some 200,000 clones, about 90% seen once. The chain has TRBV5-4 and TRBJ2-7; D not resolved. Sequencing used peripheral blood. The receptor comes from a woman in her fifties or sixties with acute or convalescent COVID-19. In nucleotides, the CDR3 is TGTGCCAGCAGCTTGGATACCTACGAGCAGTACTTC. This sequence encodes CASSLDTYEQYF.